The 6 T cell receptor beta chains given below trace back to one sample, sequenced in a study of T cell clusters in autoimmune cytopenias. Each sample's input was 250 to 300 ng genomic DNA, 38,000 or so genome equivalents. Multiplex touch-down PCR amplified TRB using TRB-A and TRB-B pools in one tube. TCRdb reworked the multiplex PCR reads into one entry per CDR3 protein, no DNA. This sample's clone table lists roughly 5,000 distinct CDR3 sequences. These data were also filed under a second study, of T cell repertoires in aging, cancer and after chemotherapy.

The material sequenced was peripheral blood. Source of these receptors: a human donor in good health.

In terms of frequency, this clonotype is medium-sized (0.01 to 0.1%). The genes are TRBV6-2 or TRBV6-3 and TRBJ2-5; TCRdb gives TRBD2 as the D gene, but with no DNA this cannot be confirmed. Germline V gene lookup returns CDR1 MNHEY and CDR2 SVGEGT. The CDR3 covers 15 residues. This CDR3 reads CASSPGLAGRETQYF.

J is TRBJ2-1 and V is TRBV5-5; TCRdb indicates TRBD2, and absent DNA this call remains unverified. Germline V CDR1 and CDR2: SGHKS, YYEKEE (reference sequence). The CDR3 is made up of 16 amino acids. CDR3 sequence reads: CASSQDLRGSGGEQFF.

This clonotype is labeled medium-sized based on frequency. The chain is built from TRBV27 and TRBJ1-1. The length of the CDR3 is 15 residues. Germline CDR1 is MNHEY and CDR2 is SMNVEV (reference sequence). CDR3 sequence reads: CASSQRRTLNTEAFF.

This chain connects TRBV28 to TRBJ1-1; TCRdb indicates TRBD1, and absent DNA this call remains unverified. Germline V lookup: CDR1 MDHEN, CDR2 SYDVKM. CDR3 length equals 13 residues. CDR3 loop: CASSSSPGQGDFF. Combining the CDR3 with reference TRBV28 and TRBJ1-1 gives the whole variable domain DVKVTQSSRYLVKRTGEKVFLECVQDMDHENMFWYRQDPGLGLRLIYFSYDVKMKEKGDIPEGYSVSREKKERFSLILESASTNQTSMYLCASSSSPGQGDFFGQGTRLTVV.

This clonotype is called medium-sized based on its frequency. CDR3 loop: CASSMLSGAGAPQHF. This chain links TRBV19 with TRBJ1-5; TCRdb's D call of TRBD1 is untestable without DNA. The CDR3 consists of 15 residues. Germline V lookup: CDR1 LNHDA, CDR2 SQIVND (reference sequence).

The V gene is TRBV5-5, the J gene TRBJ1-2; with no DNA, the TCRdb D assignment of TRBD1 cannot be verified. The germline V gene has CDR1 SGHKS and CDR2 YYEKEE (reference sequence). This CDR3 is 14 amino acids long. CDR3 residues: CASSRGTDLLGYTF.